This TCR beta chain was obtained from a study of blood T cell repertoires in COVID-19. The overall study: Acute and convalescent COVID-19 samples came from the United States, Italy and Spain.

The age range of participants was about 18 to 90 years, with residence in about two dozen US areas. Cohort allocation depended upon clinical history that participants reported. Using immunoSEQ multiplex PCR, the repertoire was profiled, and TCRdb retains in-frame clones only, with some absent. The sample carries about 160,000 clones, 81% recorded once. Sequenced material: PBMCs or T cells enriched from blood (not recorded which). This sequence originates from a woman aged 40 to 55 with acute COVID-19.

In DNA form, the CDR3 reads TGTGCCACCAAGGGACAGGAGGGAAATGGCTACACCTTC. Protein product: CATKGQEGNGYTF. The rearrangement uses TRBV15 and TRBJ1-2, with 8 nucleotides matching TRBD1. There are 13 residues in the CDR3. CDR1 is LNHNV and CDR2 is YYDKDF in the germline V gene (reference sequence). The V and J ends lost 7 bases and 6 bases, in that order; junction bases with no gene match: 7. Together with reference TRBV15 and TRBJ1-2, the CDR3 gives the full variable domain: DAMVIQNPRYQVTQFGKPVTLSCSQTLNHNVMYWYQQKSSQAPKLLFHYYDKDFNNEADTPDNFQSRRPNTSFCFLDIRSPGLGDTAMYLCATKGQEGNGYTFGSGTRLTVV.